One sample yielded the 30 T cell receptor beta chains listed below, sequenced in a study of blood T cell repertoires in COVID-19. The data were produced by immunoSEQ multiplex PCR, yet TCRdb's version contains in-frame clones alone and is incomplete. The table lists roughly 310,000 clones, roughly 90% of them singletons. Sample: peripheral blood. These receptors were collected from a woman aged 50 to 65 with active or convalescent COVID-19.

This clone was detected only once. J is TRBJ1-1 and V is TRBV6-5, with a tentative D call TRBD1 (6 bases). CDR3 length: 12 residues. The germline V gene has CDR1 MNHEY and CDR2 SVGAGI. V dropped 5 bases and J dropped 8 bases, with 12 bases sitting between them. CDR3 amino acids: CASSRGGSEAFF. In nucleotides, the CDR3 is TGTGCCAGCAGTAGGGGGGGCAGCGAAGCTTTCTTT.

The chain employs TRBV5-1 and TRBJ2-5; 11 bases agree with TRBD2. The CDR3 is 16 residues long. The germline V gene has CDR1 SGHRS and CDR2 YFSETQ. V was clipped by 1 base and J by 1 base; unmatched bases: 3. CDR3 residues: CASSLFGTSGQETQYF. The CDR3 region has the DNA TGCGCCAGCAGCTTGTTCGGGACTAGCGGCCAAGAGACCCAGTACTTC.

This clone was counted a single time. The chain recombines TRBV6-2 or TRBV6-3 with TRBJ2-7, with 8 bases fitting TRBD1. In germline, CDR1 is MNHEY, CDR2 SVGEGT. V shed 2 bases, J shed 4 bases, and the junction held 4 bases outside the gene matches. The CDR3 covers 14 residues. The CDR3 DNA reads TGTGCCAGCAGTTACGACAGGGGTGGATACGAGCAGTACTTC. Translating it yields CASSYDRGGYEQYF.

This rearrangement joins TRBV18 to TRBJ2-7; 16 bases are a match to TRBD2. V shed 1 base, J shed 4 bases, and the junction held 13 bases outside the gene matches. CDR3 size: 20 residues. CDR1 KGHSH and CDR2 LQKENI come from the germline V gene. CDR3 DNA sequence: TGTGCCAGCTCACCACTAGGGACTAGCGGGAGGGCCTCTCTATGGTACGAGCAGTACTTC. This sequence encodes CASSPLGTSGRASLWYEQYF.

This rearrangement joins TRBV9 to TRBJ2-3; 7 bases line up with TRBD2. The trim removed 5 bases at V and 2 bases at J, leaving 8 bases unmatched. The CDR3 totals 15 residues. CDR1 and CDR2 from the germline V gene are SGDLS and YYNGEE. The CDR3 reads CASSVAGGSTDTQYF. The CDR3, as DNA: TGTGCCAGCAGTGTCGCCGGGGGGTCCACAGATACGCAGTATTTT.

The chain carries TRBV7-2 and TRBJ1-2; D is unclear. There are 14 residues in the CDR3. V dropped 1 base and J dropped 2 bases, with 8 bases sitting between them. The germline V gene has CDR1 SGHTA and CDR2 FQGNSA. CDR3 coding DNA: TGTGCCAGCAGCTTAGTATTTCAGAACTATGGCTACACCTTC. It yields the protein CASSLVFQNYGYTF. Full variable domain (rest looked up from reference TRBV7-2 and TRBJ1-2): GAGVSQSPSNKVTEKGKDVELRCDPISGHTALYWYRQSLGQGLEFLIYFQGNSAPDKSGLPSDRFSAERTGGSVSTLTIQRTQQEDSAVYLCASSLVFQNYGYTFGSGTRLTVV.

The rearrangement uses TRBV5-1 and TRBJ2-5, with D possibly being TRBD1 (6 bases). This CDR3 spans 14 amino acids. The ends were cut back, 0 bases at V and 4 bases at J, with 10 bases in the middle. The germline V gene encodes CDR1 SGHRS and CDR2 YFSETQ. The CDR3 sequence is CASSLGGGPETQYF. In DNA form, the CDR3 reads TGCGCCAGCAGCTTGGGTGGGGGCCCAGAGACCCAGTACTTC.

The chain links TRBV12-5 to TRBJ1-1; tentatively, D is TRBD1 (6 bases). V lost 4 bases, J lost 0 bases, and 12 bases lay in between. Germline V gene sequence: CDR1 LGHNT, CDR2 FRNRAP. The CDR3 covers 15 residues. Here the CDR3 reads CASGSIQGMNTEAFF. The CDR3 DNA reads TGTGCTAGTGGTTCGATACAGGGAATGAACACTGAAGCTTTCTTT.

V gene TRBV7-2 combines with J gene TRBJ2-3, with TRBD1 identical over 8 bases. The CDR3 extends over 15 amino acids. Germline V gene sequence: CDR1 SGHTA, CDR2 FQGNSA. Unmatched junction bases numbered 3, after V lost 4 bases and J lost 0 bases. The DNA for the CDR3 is TGTGCCAGCAGCTCCTGGACAGGGAGCACAGATACGCAGTATTTT. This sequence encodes CASSSWTGSTDTQYF.

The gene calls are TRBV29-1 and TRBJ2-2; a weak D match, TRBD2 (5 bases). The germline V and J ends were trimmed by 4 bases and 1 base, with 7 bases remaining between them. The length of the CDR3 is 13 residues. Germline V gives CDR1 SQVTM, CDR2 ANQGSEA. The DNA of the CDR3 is TGCAGCGTTGGACGGGAGAACACCGGGGAGCTGTTTTTT. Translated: CSVGRENTGELFF.

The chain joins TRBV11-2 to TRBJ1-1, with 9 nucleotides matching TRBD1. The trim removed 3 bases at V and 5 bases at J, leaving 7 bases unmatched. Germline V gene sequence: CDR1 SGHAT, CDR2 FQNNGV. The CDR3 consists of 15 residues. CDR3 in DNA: TGTGCCAGCAGCTTCAACAGGGGGCCGGGGACTGAAGCTTTCTTT. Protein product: CASSFNRGPGTEAFF.

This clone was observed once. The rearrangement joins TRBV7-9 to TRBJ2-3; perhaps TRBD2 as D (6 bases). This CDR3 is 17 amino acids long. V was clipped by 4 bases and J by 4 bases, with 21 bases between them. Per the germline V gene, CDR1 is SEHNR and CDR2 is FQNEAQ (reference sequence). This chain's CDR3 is CASSSLPSRDSPDTQYF. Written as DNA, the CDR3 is TGTGCCAGCAGCTCCCTTCCCTCGCGGGACTCCCCAGATACGCAGTATTTT. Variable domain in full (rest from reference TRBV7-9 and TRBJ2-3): DTGVSQNPRHKITKRGQNVTFRCDPISEHNRLYWYRQTLGQGPEFLTYFQNEAQLEKSRLLSDRFSAERPKGSFSTLEIQRTEQGDSAMYLCASSSLPSRDSPDTQYFGPGTRLTVL.

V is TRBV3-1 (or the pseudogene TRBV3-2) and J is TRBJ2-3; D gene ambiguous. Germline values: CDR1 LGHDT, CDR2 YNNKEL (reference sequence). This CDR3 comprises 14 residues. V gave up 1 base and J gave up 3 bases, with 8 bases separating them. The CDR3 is CASSQATQTDTQYF. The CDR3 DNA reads TGTGCCAGCAGCCAAGCCACCCAGACAGATACGCAGTATTTT.

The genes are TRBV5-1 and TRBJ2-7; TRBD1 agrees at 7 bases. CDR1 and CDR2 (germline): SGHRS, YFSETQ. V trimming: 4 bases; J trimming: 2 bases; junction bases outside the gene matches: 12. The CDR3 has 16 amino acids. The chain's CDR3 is CASSKDLTGITYEQYF. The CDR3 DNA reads TGCGCCAGCAGCAAAGATTTGACAGGGATCACCTACGAGCAGTACTTC.

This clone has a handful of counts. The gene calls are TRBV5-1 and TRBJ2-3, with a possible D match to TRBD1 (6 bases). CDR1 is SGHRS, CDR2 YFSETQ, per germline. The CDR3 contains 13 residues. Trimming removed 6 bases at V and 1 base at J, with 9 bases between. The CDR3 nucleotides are TGCGCCAGCAACCGACAGGGCACAGATACGCAGTATTTT. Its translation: CASNRQGTDTQYF.

CDR3 amino acids: CSVAGGTDPDEQYF. CDR3 sequence (DNA): TGCAGCGTTGCGGGTGGGACAGATCCTGACGAGCAGTACTTC. The V call is TRBV29-1, the J call TRBJ2-7; 7 bases agree with TRBD1. The V segment lost 4 bases and the J segment 5 bases; nucleotides outside the gene matches: 11. The CDR3 has 14 amino acids. The germline CDR1 and CDR2 sequences are SQVTM and ANQGSEA.

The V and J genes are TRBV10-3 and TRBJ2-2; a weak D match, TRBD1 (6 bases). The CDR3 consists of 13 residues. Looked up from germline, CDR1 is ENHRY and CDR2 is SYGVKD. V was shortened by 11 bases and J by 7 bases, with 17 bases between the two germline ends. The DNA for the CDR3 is TGTGCCTCGCAACTGAAGGGGGACGGGGAGCTGTTTTTT. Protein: CASQLKGDGELFF.

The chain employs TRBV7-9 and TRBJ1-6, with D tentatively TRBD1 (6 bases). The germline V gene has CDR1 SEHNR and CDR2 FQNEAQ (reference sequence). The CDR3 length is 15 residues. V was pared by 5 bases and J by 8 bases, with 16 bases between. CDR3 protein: CASSQGGRRDSPLHF. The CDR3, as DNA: TGTGCCAGCAGCCAAGGGGGTCGACGTGATTCACCCCTCCACTTT.

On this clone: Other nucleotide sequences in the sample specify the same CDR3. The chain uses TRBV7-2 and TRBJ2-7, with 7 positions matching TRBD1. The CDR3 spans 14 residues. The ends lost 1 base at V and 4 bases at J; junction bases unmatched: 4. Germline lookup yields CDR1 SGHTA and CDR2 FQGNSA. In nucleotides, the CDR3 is TGTGCCAGCAGCTTAGTAGGGACAGCTTACGAGCAGTACTTC. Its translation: CASSLVGTAYEQYF.

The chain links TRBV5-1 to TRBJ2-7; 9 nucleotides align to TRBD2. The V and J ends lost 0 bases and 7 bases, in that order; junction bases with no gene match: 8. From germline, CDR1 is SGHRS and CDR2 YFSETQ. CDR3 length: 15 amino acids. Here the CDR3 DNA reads TGCGCCAGCAGCTTGGTGGCGGGAGGGATGGGAGAGCAGTACTTC. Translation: CASSLVAGGMGEQYF.

This CDR3 is CASSGIGTTGGGDYGYTF. In DNA, the CDR3 is TGTGCCAGCAGCGGGATAGGGACGACAGGAGGGGGGGACTATGGCTACACCTTC. The V call is TRBV7-2, the J call TRBJ1-2; D perhaps matches TRBD1 (6 bases). The CDR3 spans 18 residues. V shed 5 bases and J shed 3 bases, with 25 bases lying between them. Germline-derived CDR1 and CDR2 are SGHTA and FQGNSA.

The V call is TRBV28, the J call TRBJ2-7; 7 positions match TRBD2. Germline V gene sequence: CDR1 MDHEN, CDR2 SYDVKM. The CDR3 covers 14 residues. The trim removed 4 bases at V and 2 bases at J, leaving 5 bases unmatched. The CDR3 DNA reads TGTGCCAGCAGTTCTCCGCGGGGGACCTACGAGCAGTACTTC. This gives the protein CASSSPRGTYEQYF.

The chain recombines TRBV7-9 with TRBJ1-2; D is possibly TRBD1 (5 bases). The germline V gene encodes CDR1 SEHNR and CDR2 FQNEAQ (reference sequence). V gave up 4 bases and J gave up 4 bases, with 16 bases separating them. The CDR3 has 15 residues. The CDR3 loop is CASSSLLGEAYGYTF. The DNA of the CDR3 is TGTGCCAGCAGCTCGCTACTAGGGGAGGCCTATGGCTACACCTTC.

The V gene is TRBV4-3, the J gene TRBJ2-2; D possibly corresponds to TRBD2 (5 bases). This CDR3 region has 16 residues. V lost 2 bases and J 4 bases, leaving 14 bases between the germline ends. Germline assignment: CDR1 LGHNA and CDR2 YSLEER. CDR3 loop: CASSQNEGLGTGELFF. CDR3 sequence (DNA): TGCGCCAGCAGCCAAAACGAAGGACTTGGCACCGGGGAGCTGTTTTTT.

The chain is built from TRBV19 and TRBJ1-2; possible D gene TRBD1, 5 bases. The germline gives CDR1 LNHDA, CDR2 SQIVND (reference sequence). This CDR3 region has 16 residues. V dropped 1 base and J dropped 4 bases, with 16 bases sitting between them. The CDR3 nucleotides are TGTGCCAGTAGTATAGGGGGCGTGGGGTCTGGCTATGGCTACACCTTC. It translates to CASSIGGVGSGYGYTF. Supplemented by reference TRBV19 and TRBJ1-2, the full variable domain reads DGGITQSPKYLFRKEGQNVTLSCEQNLNHDAMYWYRQDPGQGLRLIYYSQIVNDFQKGDIAEGYSVSREKKESFPLTVTSAQKNPTAFYLCASSIGGVGSGYGYTFGSGTRLTVV.

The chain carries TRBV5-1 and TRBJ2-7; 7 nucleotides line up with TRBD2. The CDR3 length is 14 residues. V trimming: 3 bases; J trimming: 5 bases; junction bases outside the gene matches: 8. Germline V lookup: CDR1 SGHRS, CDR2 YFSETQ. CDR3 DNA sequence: TGCGCCAGCAGCTCGGGACTACGGGGGGACGAGCAGTACTTC. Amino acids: CASSSGLRGDEQYF.

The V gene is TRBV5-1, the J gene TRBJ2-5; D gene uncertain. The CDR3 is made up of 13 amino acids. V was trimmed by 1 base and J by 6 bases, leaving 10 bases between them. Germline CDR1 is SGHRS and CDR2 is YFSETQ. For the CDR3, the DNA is TGCGCCAGCAGCTTGTTAGAGTCGCAGACCCAGTACTTC. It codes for CASSLLESQTQYF.

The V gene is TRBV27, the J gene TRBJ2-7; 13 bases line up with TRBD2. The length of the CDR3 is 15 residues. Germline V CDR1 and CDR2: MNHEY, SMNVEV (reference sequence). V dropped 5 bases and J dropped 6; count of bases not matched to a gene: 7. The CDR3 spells CASSVGLAGVIEQYF. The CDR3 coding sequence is TGTGCCAGCAGTGTAGGACTAGCGGGAGTCATCGAGCAGTACTTC.

CDR3 DNA: TGCGCCAGCAGCTTGGCTAGCGGCCCAGGCCACGAGCAGTACTTC. This encodes CASSLASGPGHEQYF. J is TRBJ2-7 and V is TRBV5-1; 7 nucleotides match TRBD2. Trimming at V came to 0 bases and at J to 5 bases, leaving 8 bases not matched to a gene. Looked up from germline, CDR1 is SGHRS and CDR2 is YFSETQ. The CDR3 loop spans 15 amino acids. Variable domain in full (rest from reference TRBV5-1 and TRBJ2-7): KAGVTQTPRYLIKTRGQQVTLSCSPISGHRSVSWYQQTPGQGLQFLFEYFSETQRNKGNFPGRFSGRQFSNSRSEMNVSTLELGDSALYLCASSLASGPGHEQYFGPGTRLTVT.

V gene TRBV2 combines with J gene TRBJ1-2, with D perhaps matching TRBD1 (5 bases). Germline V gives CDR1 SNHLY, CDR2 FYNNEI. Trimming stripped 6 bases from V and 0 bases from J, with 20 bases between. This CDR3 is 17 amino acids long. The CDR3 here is CASSPRVGGSSNYGYTF. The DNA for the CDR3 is TGTGCCAGCAGCCCAAGGGTGGGGGGAAGCTCTAACTATGGCTACACCTTC.